The source of this T cell receptor (beta chain) is a study of cytomegalovirus exposure and HLA in healthy donors. General observations from the study: Among the CMV-associated chains, three were confirmed in vitro as specific for CMV antigens.

The PCR had 60 Vbeta and 13 Jbeta primers. Generated by immunoSEQ multiplex PCR, the TCRdb table keeps only in-frame clones and is missing some. The table has about 140,000 clones, 75% to 90% seen once. In the case of this clone: Its specificity is unknown.

CDR1 MDHEN and CDR2 SYDVKM come from the germline V gene. Trimming left V 8 bases short and J 1 base short, with 14 bases between. The CDR3 length is 14 residues. The sequence came from a young woman in good health and CMV-seronegative. The chain links TRBV28 to TRBJ1-1; the D gene is possibly TRBD1 (6 bases). Sequenced sample: PBMCs. This chain's CDR3 is CASPPRDKNTEAFF. Here the CDR3 DNA reads TGTGCCAGCCCCCCCCGGGACAAGAACACTGAAGCTTTCTTT. Using reference TRBV28 and TRBJ1-1 for the parts outside the CDR3, the full variable domain is DVKVTQSSRYLVKRTGEKVFLECVQDMDHENMFWYRQDPGLGLRLIYFSYDVKMKEKGDIPEGYSVSREKKERFSLILESASTNQTSMYLCASPPRDKNTEAFFGQGTRLTVV.